The clone carrying this T cell receptor beta chain has a handful of counts. Template for every sorted-subset replicate PCR totaled roughly 210 ng DNA, around 33,000 T cell genomes. Sequencing used immunoSEQ multiplex PCR; TCRdb keeps in-frame clones, though not all of them. This sample yields some 1 million clones, of which about 74% are seen a single time; about 1.5% belongs to the top ten. The data are from a study of shared clonotypes between healthy human individuals. CDR1 and CDR2 from the germline V gene are SNHLY and FYNNEI. Trimming took off 3 bases at V and 4 bases at J, with 11 bases between the two ends. The CDR3 totals 14 residues.

Material: memory CD4+ T cells sorted from blood. As to subset: CD45RA-negative fraction. V is TRBV2 and J is TRBJ2-3; weak D call: TRBD1 (6 bases). The source is a man aged 18 to 30 in good health. The CDR3 DNA is TGTGCCAGCAGTGACGGCAGGGGTGCAGATACGCAGTATTTT. Translation gives CASSDGRGADTQYF. Based on the CDR3 plus reference TRBV2 and TRBJ2-3, the full variable domain is EPEVTQTPSHQVTQMGQEVILRCVPISNHLYFYWYRQILGQKVEFLVSFYNNEISEKSEIFDDQFSVERPDGSNFTLKIRSTKLEDSAMYFCASSDGRGADTQYFGPGTRLTVL.